Shown below are 28 T cell receptor beta chains from a single sample sequenced in a study of blood T cell repertoires in COVID-19. Libraries were prepared by immunoSEQ multiplex PCR; TCRdb keeps only in-frame clonotypes and omits some of them. The sample yields about 120,000 clones, 81% seen once. Material: peripheral blood. The receptor source for this set is a man aged 30-40 years with COVID-19, enrolled during active disease.

The chain carries TRBV5-4 and TRBJ1-1; 7 bases map to TRBD1. The CDR3 is 14 residues long. The V and J ends lost 3 bases and 5 bases, in that order; junction bases with no gene match: 7. Germline V CDR1 and CDR2: SGHNT, YYREEE (reference sequence). Here the CDR3 DNA reads TGTGCCAGCAGCTCAGTACAGGGGAGAACTGAAGCTTTCTTT. Amino acids: CASSSVQGRTEAFF.

CDR3 region: CASSVHGSYEQYF. CDR3 DNA: TGCGCCAGCAGTGTTCACGGTTCCTACGAGCAGTACTTC. The chain uses TRBV10-2 and TRBJ2-7; D remains ambiguous. Germline V gives CDR1 WSHSY, CDR2 SAAADI. CDR3 length: 13 residues. V was shortened by 4 bases and J by 1 base, with 8 bases between the two germline ends.

This rearrangement joins TRBV5-1 to TRBJ1-2, with D unresolved. Germline assignment: CDR1 SGHRS and CDR2 YFSETQ. The CDR3 has 12 residues. Trimming took off 1 base at V and 11 bases at J, with 12 bases between the two ends. CDR3 sequence (DNA): TGCGCCAGCAGCTTGTCGGAGGATTATTACACCTTC. Translation gives CASSLSEDYYTF.

The chain couples TRBV27 to TRBJ1-1; 7 bases are shared with TRBD1. The CDR3 sequence is 14 residues long. The ends lost 6 bases at V and 0 bases at J; junction bases unmatched: 4. The V gene's germline CDR1 is MNHEY and CDR2 SMNVEV (reference sequence). DNA for the CDR3: TGTGCCAGCAGCATGGGACAGCTGAACACTGAAGCTTTCTTT. The encoded protein is CASSMGQLNTEAFF.

The count of this clone is one. This chain joins TRBV7-9 and TRBJ1-2; TRBD1 agrees at 8 bases. The germline CDR1 and CDR2 sequences are SEHNR and FQNEAQ (reference sequence). The CDR3 has 16 amino acids. The ends lost 4 bases at V and 2 bases at J; junction bases unmatched: 9. Here the CDR3 DNA reads TGTGCCAGCAGCTCCCGGACAGGGACGGGAAACTATGGCTACACCTTC. This encodes CASSSRTGTGNYGYTF.

The V and J genes are TRBV4-3 and TRBJ1-1; D is perhaps TRBD1 (6 bases). The V gene's germline CDR1 is LGHNA and CDR2 YSLEER. Trimming shortened V by 3 bases and J by 1 base, and 9 bases separated the two germline ends. The CDR3 contains 14 residues. The CDR3 loop reads CASSHATGNTEAFF. The CDR3 DNA follows: TGCGCCAGCAGCCATGCGACAGGGAACACTGAAGCTTTCTTT.

The rearrangement uses TRBV19 and TRBJ2-1; no clear D gene. V was cut by 3 bases and J by 2 bases, with 8 bases left in between. Germline V gene sequence: CDR1 LNHDA, CDR2 SQIVND (reference sequence). The CDR3 is 14 amino acids. CDR3 coding DNA: TGTGCCAGTAGTATTAACCAGGCCTACAATGAGCAGTTCTTC. It is translated as CASSINQAYNEQFF. Combining the CDR3 with reference TRBV19 and TRBJ2-1 gives the whole variable domain DGGITQSPKYLFRKEGQNVTLSCEQNLNHDAMYWYRQDPGQGLRLIYYSQIVNDFQKGDIAEGYSVSREKKESFPLTVTSAQKNPTAFYLCASSINQAYNEQFFGPGTRLTVL.

The rearrangement joins TRBV15 to TRBJ1-5; D unresolved. Trimming took 1 base from V and 0 from J, leaving 19 bases between them. Germline lookup yields CDR1 LNHNV and CDR2 YYDKDF (reference sequence). This CDR3 is built from 19 residues. Written as DNA, the CDR3 is TGTGCCACCAGCAGAGGGGGAGCACTTCAGTCTATTAGCAATCAGCCCCAGCATTTT. Amino acid sequence: CATSRGGALQSISNQPQHF.

The chain joins TRBV7-8 to TRBJ1-1, with D tentatively TRBD1 (5 bases). V was cut by 2 bases and J by 2 bases, with 9 bases left in between. The CDR3 loop spans 14 amino acids. In germline, CDR1 is SGHVS, CDR2 FQNEAQ. This CDR3 is CASSLLGENTEAFF. The CDR3 DNA reads TGTGCCAGCAGCTTATTAGGGGAAAACACTGAAGCTTTCTTT.

This clone was observed a single time. This chain joins TRBV5-5 and TRBJ1-2, with a tentative D call TRBD1 (5 bases). The CDR3 is 15 amino acids. Germline V gives CDR1 SGHKS, CDR2 YYEKEE (reference sequence). Trimming left V 1 base short and J 1 base short, with 11 bases between. Written as DNA, the CDR3 is TGTGCCAGCAGCTTGTTCGGCGACAGTAACTATGGCTACACCTTC. Encoded protein: CASSLFGDSNYGYTF.

CDR3 coding DNA: TGTGCCAGCAGTTCGGGGCAGGGGGGTCAGCCCCAGCATTTT. Translation gives CASSSGQGGQPQHF. The V call is TRBV27, the J call TRBJ1-5; 7 bases are shared with TRBD1. Germline CDR1 reads MNHEY; CDR2 reads SMNVEV (reference sequence). Unmatched junction bases numbered 6, after V lost 4 bases and J lost 6 bases. The CDR3 has 14 amino acids.

The rearrangement joins TRBV4-1 to TRBJ1-3; perhaps TRBD1 as D (5 bases). V was pared by 2 bases and J by 0 bases, with 26 bases between. Germline lookup yields CDR1 MGHRA and CDR2 YSYEKL. The CDR3 consists of 21 residues. In nucleotides, the CDR3 is TGCGCCAGCAGCCAACCAGGTTCTGTCACAGGAAGTTCCTACTCTGGAAACACCATATATTTT. Its protein product is CASSQPGSVTGSSYSGNTIYF.

The rearrangement joins TRBV29-1 to TRBJ1-6, with 11 nucleotides matching TRBD1. V trimming: 5 bases; J trimming: 10 bases; junction bases outside the gene matches: 10. Per the germline V gene, CDR1 is SQVTM and CDR2 is ANQGSEA. The CDR3 has 15 amino acids. The CDR3 coding sequence is TGCAGCGTTCAAGTATCGGGACAGGGGGGATCACCCCTCCACTTT. Translating gives CSVQVSGQGGSPLHF. Full variable domain (outside the CDR3, taken from reference TRBV29-1 and TRBJ1-6): SAVISQKPSRDICQRGTSLTIQCQVDSQVTMMFWYRQQPGQSLTLIATANQGSEATYESGFVIDKFPISRPNLTFSTLTVSNMSPEDSSIYLCSVQVSGQGGSPLHFGNGTRLTVT.

The chain carries TRBV28 and TRBJ2-3; a possible D gene is TRBD2 (5 bases). This CDR3 comprises 13 residues. The germline V and J ends were trimmed by 0 bases and 7 bases, with 8 bases remaining between them. Germline assignment: CDR1 MDHEN and CDR2 SYDVKM. CDR3 nucleotide sequence: TGTGCCAGCAGTTTATGGGGGAGTCATACGCAGTATTTT. Translation: CASSLWGSHTQYF.

This sequence joins TRBV4-1 and TRBJ2-1, with 14 bases aligning to TRBD2. Germline values: CDR1 MGHRA, CDR2 YSYEKL. J lost 0 bases, V lost 4 bases, and 8 bases had no gene match. The CDR3 spans 19 residues. DNA of the CDR3: TGCGCCAGCAGCCGCCGACTAGCGGGAGGGCCCCACTCCTACAATGAGCAGTTCTTC. It codes for CASSRRLAGGPHSYNEQFF.

V gene TRBV11-3 combines with J gene TRBJ2-1, with D possibly being TRBD1 (5 bases). Per germline, CDR1 SGHNT and CDR2 YENEEA. The CDR3 consists of 17 residues. V lost 0 bases and J 5 bases, leaving 17 bases between the germline ends. The CDR3 protein is CASSLDQGRVEDNEQFF. For the CDR3, the DNA is TGTGCCAGCAGCTTAGATCAGGGCAGGGTAGAGGACAATGAGCAGTTCTTC. The full variable domain, in which reference TRBV11-3 and TRBJ2-1 provide the parts outside the CDR3, is EAGVVQSPRYKIIEKKQPVAFWCNPISGHNTLYWYLQNLGQGPELLIRYENEEAVDDSQLPKDRFSAERLKGVDSTLKIQPAELGDSAVYLCASSLDQGRVEDNEQFFGPGTRLTVL.

The chain has TRBV5-1 and TRBJ1-6, with 7 bases that match TRBD1. The junction had 11 bases not matched to a gene; V was cut back by 4 bases and J by 7 bases. CDR3 size: 16 residues. Germline values: CDR1 SGHRS, CDR2 YFSETQ. CDR3: CASSALSQGTNSPLHF. As DNA, the CDR3 is TGCGCCAGCAGCGCCTTATCACAGGGGACCAATTCACCCCTCCACTTT.

This clone was counted between two and nine times. A read error may account for a junction end that differs from germline. The chain uses TRBV7-7 and TRBJ1-1, with D hard to call. Germline CDR1 reads SSHAT; CDR2 reads FNYEAQ (reference sequence). The CDR3 length is 13 residues. The CDR3 DNA reads TGTGCTAGCAGCCGGGTCCCAGAGGCTGAAGCTTTCTTT. Translating it yields CASSRVPEAEAFF. The whole variable domain, remainder taken from reference TRBV7-7 and TRBJ1-1, is GAGVSQSPRYKVTKRGQDVTLRCDPISSHATLYWYQQALGQGPEFLTYFNYEAQPDKSGLPSDRFSAERPEGSISTLTIQRTEQRDSAMYRCASSRVPEAEAFFGQGTRLTVV.

DNA of the CDR3: TGTGCCAGCAGTCGACAGGGAAAAAGCTACACCTTC. It codes for CASSRQGKSYTF. The gene calls are TRBV2 and TRBJ1-2; 7 positions agree with TRBD1. Germline CDR1 SNHLY, CDR2 FYNNEI. The CDR3 contains 12 residues. The V gene end was trimmed by 5 bases and the J gene end by 9 bases; junction bases not matched to a gene: 6. The full variable domain, with the rest looked up from reference TRBV2 and TRBJ1-2, is EPEVTQTPSHQVTQMGQEVILRCVPISNHLYFYWYRQILGQKVEFLVSFYNNEISEKSEIFDDQFSVERPDGSNFTLKIRSTKLEDSAMYFCASSRQGKSYTFGSGTRLTVV.

The CDR3 loop reads CASSLFSGGYEQYF. The CDR3 DNA reads TGTGCCAGCAGCTTATTCAGCGGGGGCTACGAGCAGTACTTC. The chain joins TRBV7-2 to TRBJ2-7; 8 bases match TRBD2. From germline, CDR1 is SGHTA and CDR2 FQGNSA. The CDR3 length is 14 residues. V was pared by 2 bases and J by 3 bases, with 3 bases of the junction left unmatched.

The chain uses TRBV6-2 or TRBV6-3 and TRBJ2-7, with a weak D call TRBD2 (5 bases). The CDR3 loop spans 15 amino acids. CDR1 and CDR2 (germline): MNHEY, SVGEGT. Trimming pared 5 bases from V and 9 bases from J, leaving 23 bases between. CDR3 in amino acids: CASSGRTLTHFGQYF. The CDR3 DNA reads TGTGCCAGCAGTGGCCGGACTCTTACCCACTTCGGGCAGTACTTC.

The chain recombines TRBV5-1 with TRBJ2-3; TRBD2 agrees at 7 bases. CDR1 and CDR2 (germline): SGHRS, YFSETQ. There are 15 residues in the CDR3. V lost 4 bases, J lost 5 bases, and 10 bases stayed unmatched. CDR3 sequence: CASSHGRVGQDTQYF. The CDR3 coding sequence is TGCGCCAGCAGCCATGGGAGGGTGGGGCAAGATACGCAGTATTTT.

The chain links TRBV5-4 to TRBJ1-3, with D hard to call. The CDR3 is made up of 18 amino acids. With 2 bases removed from V and 0 bases from J, the gap between germline ends came to 18 bases. Germline V gene sequence: CDR1 SGHNT, CDR2 YYREEE (reference sequence). CDR3 region: CASSFSSGPGLSGNTIYF. CDR3 sequence (DNA): TGTGCCAGCAGCTTTAGTAGTGGCCCGGGTCTCTCTGGAAACACCATATATTTT.

The count of this clone is one. The chain uses TRBV19 and TRBJ1-5, with 7 bases aligning to TRBD1. Looked up from germline, CDR1 is LNHDA and CDR2 is SQIVND (reference sequence). CDR3 size: 15 residues. The junction had 4 bases not matched to a gene; V was cut back by 5 bases and J by 0 bases. This CDR3 is CASSPRDSSNQPQHF. CDR3 sequence (DNA): TGTGCCAGTAGTCCCCGGGACAGTAGCAATCAGCCCCAGCATTTT.

The chain combines TRBV27 with TRBJ1-2, with 7 bases matching TRBD1. The germline V gene encodes CDR1 MNHEY and CDR2 SMNVEV (reference sequence). This CDR3 is built from 18 residues. Trimming cost V 3 bases and J 1 base; bases outside gene matches: 14. The CDR3 bases are TGTGCCAGCAGTTTGGCAGGGGGAGGACAGGACCGTAACTATGGCTACACCTTC. This gives the protein CASSLAGGGQDRNYGYTF.

The gene calls are TRBV3-1 (or the pseudogene TRBV3-2) and TRBJ2-3; the D is unclear. Trimming took off 2 bases at V and 0 bases at J, with 12 bases between the two ends. The CDR3 covers 16 residues. Germline V gene data show CDR1 as LGHDT and CDR2 as YNNKEL (reference sequence). The chain's CDR3 is CASSQKNWASTDTQYF. CDR3 coding DNA: TGTGCCAGCAGCCAAAAAAATTGGGCTAGCACAGATACGCAGTATTTT.

The rearrangement joins TRBV12-3 or TRBV12-4 to TRBJ2-7, with no clear D. Trimming stripped 6 bases from V and 3 bases from J, with 12 bases between. This CDR3 region has 13 residues. CDR3 amino acids: CASSSLAIYEQYF. In nucleotides, the CDR3 is TGTGCCAGCAGCTCTTTAGCTATCTACGAGCAGTACTTC.

This clone appeared once. V gene TRBV6-7 combines with J gene TRBJ2-1; TRBD2 matches at 7 bases. TRBV6-7 belongs to the ORF category, with a function that is uncertain. Trimming cost V 1 base and J 7 bases; bases outside gene matches: 16. The CDR3 sequence is 18 residues long. The CDR3 region has the DNA TGTGCCAGCAGTTACTTCGATATCCGGGACTACCGTGTGAATGAGCAGTTCTTC. Protein product: CASSYFDIRDYRVNEQFF.